This TCR beta chain was captured in a study of early T cells in non-severe SARS-CoV-2 infection. Study at large: Sequencing targeted bulk RNA from unsorted whole blood, leaving chains unpaired. Broader study findings: The matching step, a VDJdb search, favored anti-spike CD8 responses and missed private and CD4 specificities.

Deletions cut 3 bases from V and 7 bases from J, with 20 bases between. This CDR3 contains 16 residues. Germline CDR1 reads SGDLS; CDR2 reads YYNGEE. Researchers attached unique molecular identifiers to individual cDNA molecules. Via MiXCR, TCRdb re-called the 5' RACE reads, giving one row per CDR3 protein. The table has roughly 40,000 distinct CDR3 sequences, 9.5% to 15% seen once; the top ten hold 15% to 20%. As concerns this clonotype: Its antigen is unidentified.

The genes are TRBV9 and TRBJ1-5; tentatively, D is TRBD1 (6 bases). The TCR comes from an adult who was a healthcare worker with PCR-confirmed SARS-CoV-2 infection or an uninfected control (not recorded which). Sequenced input: whole blood. The CDR3 here is CASSAGDWGADQPQHF. In DNA, the CDR3 is TGTGCCAGCAGCGCTGGGGACTGGGGGGCAGACCAGCCCCAGCATTTT.